This is a list of T cell receptor beta chains from one sample in a study of identical twins. Each CDR3 protein gets one entry after TCRdb re-called the 5' RACE reads with MiXCR. The data contain some 600,000 distinct CDR3 sequences, under 8.5% of them singletons. The same sample was also studied in work on yellow fever vaccine responses in identical twins.

Sequencing was carried out using PBMCs. Source of these receptors: a woman between 18 and 30 years old in good health. The CDR3 runs from the conserved cysteine through the conserved F or W. A D gene is named only where the DNA matches it firmly. Some rows mark clone size as missing; the rest say once, few, many or name a class of expanded clone.

TRBJ2-5,-,many,TRBV7-9,TGTGCCAGCTCACCAATTCAAGAGACCCAGTACTTC,CASSPIQETQYF
TRBJ2-5,-,-,TRBV29-1,TGCAGCGTTGAAGCGGGGGTGGAGGTGACCCAGTACTTC,CSVEAGVEVTQYF
TRBJ1-1,-,few,TRBV7-8,TGTGCCAGCAGCTGGGTCACCCTGGACGCTGAAGCTTTCTTT,CASSWVTLDAEAFF
TRBJ2-7,-,-,TRBV27,TGTGCCAGCAGTTTATCTAGCGGAGGCTCCTACGAGCAGTACTTC,CASSLSSGGSYEQYF
TRBJ2-5,-,many,TRBV29-1,TGCAGCGTTGATCGGGCGGGAGAGACCCAGTACTTC,CSVDRAGETQYF
TRBJ2-4,TRBD1,few,TRBV12-3/TRBV12-4,TGTGCCAGCAACGACAGGGACAGTCTAAACATTCAGTACTTC,CASNDRDSLNIQYF
TRBJ2-7,TRBD1,few,TRBV6-5,TGTGCCAGCAGTTTACAGGGGGCTTTCTACGAGCAGTACTTC,CASSLQGAFYEQYF
TRBJ2-5,-,few,TRBV7-9,TGTGCCAGCAGCCGAACGGGGTCGAGAGAGACCCAGTACTTC,CASSRTGSRETQYF
TRBJ1-1,-,few,TRBV12-3/TRBV12-4,TGTGCCAGCAGTTCCCGGGAAGTGAACACTGAAGCTTTCTTT,CASSSREVNTEAFF
TRBJ2-2,TRBD1,many,TRBV12-3/TRBV12-4,TGTGCCAGCAGTTTCAGGACAGGGGGCACCGGGGAGCTGTTTTTT,CASSFRTGGTGELFF
TRBJ2-7,TRBD1,-,TRBV12-3/TRBV12-4,TGTGCCAGCAGCCGGGACAGGGGTTACGAGCAGTACTTC,CASSRDRGYEQYF
TRBJ2-7,-,-,TRBV4-2,TGTGCCAGCAGCCAAGAGGCACCCCCTCGGGAGCAGTACTTC,CASSQEAPPREQYF
TRBJ1-5,TRBD1,many,TRBV28,TGTGCCAGCAGTCAGGGAACAGGGGTTAGTCAGCCCCAGCATTTT,CASSQGTGVSQPQHF
TRBJ2-1,-,-,TRBV20-1,TGCAGTGCTAGAGATCAGGGATCCCTCAATGAGCAGTTCTTC,CSARDQGSLNEQFF
TRBJ2-5,-,-,TRBV25-1,TGTGCCAGCAGTGAATGGGTGATCAGCCAAGAGACCCAGTACTTC,CASSEWVISQETQYF
TRBJ1-3,-,few,TRBV10-2,TGCGCCAGCAGACCAGACGGGAGCACTGGAAACACCATATATTTT,CASRPDGSTGNTIYF
TRBJ2-1,-,few,TRBV2,TGTGCCAGCAGTCGGGACACCTCCTACAATGAGCAGTTCTTC,CASSRDTSYNEQFF
TRBJ2-1,-,-,TRBV10-3,TGTGCCACGAGAGCAGGGGAGACTATAGATGAGCAGTTCTTC,CATRAGETIDEQFF
TRBJ2-5,-,-,TRBV4-1,TGCGCCAGCAGCCAAAGGAGTCTGGGGGTTCAAGAGACCCAGTACTTC,CASSQRSLGVQETQYF
TRBJ1-4,-,many,TRBV5-5,TGTGCCAGCAGCTTCGGAGCAACTAATGAAAAACTGTTTTTT,CASSFGATNEKLFF
TRBJ2-7,-,-,TRBV30,TGTGCCTGGTCATTCAACAGCCCCTACGAGCAGTACTTC,CAWSFNSPYEQYF
TRBJ2-5,-,-,TRBV7-8,TGTGCCAGCCACGACCAGGGCGGAACTCCCCTAGTGAGAGAGACCCAGTACTTC,CASHDQGGTPLVRETQYF
TRBJ2-1,-,many,TRBV29-1,TGCAGCGTTGACGGCGGGAACACCTACAATGAGCAGTTCTTC,CSVDGGNTYNEQFF
TRBJ1-1,TRBD1,many,TRBV12-3/TRBV12-4,TGTGCCAGCAGTTACCGACAGGGACGGAACACTGAAGCTTTCTTT,CASSYRQGRNTEAFF
TRBJ2-3,-,few,TRBV6-1,TGTGCCAGCGTGCGGAGCTGGCCTCCTAGCACAGATACGCAGTATTTT,CASVRSWPPSTDTQYF
TRBJ2-4,TRBD1,many,TRBV11-1,TGTGCCAGCAGCTTGCACCTGACAGGGCCATCCACGGCCAAAAACATTCAGTACTTC,CASSLHLTGPSTAKNIQYF
TRBJ2-2,TRBD2,few,TRBV5-1,TGCGCCAGCAGCCCCCTCGGCGGGGGGACCGGGGAGCTGTTTTTT,CASSPLGGGTGELFF
TRBJ1-3,-,-,TRBV19,TGTGCCAGTAGTATCGACAGAGGCTCTGGAAACACCATATATTTT,CASSIDRGSGNTIYF
TRBJ1-5,-,few,TRBV6-5,TGTGCCAGCAGTTACGCCAGGGATGATCAGCCCCAGCATTTT,CASSYARDDQPQHF